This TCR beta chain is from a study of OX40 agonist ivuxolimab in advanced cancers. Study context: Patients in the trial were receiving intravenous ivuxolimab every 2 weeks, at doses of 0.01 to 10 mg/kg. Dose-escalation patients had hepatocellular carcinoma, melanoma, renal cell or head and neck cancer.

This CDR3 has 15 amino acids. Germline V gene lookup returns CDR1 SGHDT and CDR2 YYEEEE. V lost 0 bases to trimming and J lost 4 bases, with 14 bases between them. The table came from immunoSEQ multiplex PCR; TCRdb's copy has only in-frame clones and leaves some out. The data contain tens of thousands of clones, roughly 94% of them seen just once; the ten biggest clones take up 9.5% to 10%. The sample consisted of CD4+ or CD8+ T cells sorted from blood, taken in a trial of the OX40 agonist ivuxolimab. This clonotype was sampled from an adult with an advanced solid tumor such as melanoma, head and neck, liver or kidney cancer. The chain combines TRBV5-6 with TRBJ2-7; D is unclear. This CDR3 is CASSLGARRDYEQYF. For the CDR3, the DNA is TGTGCCAGCAGCTTGGGGGCTCGACGTGATTACGAGCAGTACTTC.